Presented here are 2 T cell receptor beta chains from one specimen sequenced in a study of blood T cell repertoires in COVID-19. The data were produced by immunoSEQ multiplex PCR, yet TCRdb's version contains in-frame clones alone and is incomplete. The sample includes about 60,000 clones, 85% to 90% of them seen just once. Sequencing was done on a sample of peripheral blood. The source of these receptors is a man aged 60-69 years with acute or convalescent COVID-19.

This chain links TRBV6-1 with TRBJ1-1; perhaps TRBD1 as D (6 bases). The CDR3 loop spans 13 amino acids. Trimming shortened V by 2 bases and J by 3 bases, and 7 bases separated the two germline ends. Germline CDR1 and CDR2: MNHNS and SASEGT. The chain's CDR3 is CASSETGHTEAFF. The CDR3 DNA reads as TGTGCCAGCAGTGAAACAGGGCACACTGAAGCTTTCTTT.

This rearrangement joins TRBV9 to TRBJ2-2, with 9 bases aligning to TRBD2. Per the germline V gene, CDR1 is SGDLS and CDR2 is YYNGEE. The CDR3 covers 16 residues. The V segment lost 0 bases and the J segment 8 bases; nucleotides outside the gene matches: 8. The CDR3 sequence is CASSVGAGGPLGELFF. The CDR3 coding sequence is TGTGCCAGCAGCGTAGGCGCGGGAGGGCCGCTTGGGGAGCTGTTTTTT.